The T cell receptor (beta chain) under discussion was sequenced for a study of blood T cell repertoires in COVID-19. Study-wide background: PBMCs, B-cell-depleted T cells, or T cells provided the cDNA or gDNA that made up the material.

In the authors' methods: The authors estimated nucleated cell counts from reference gene primer amplification. The protocol was immunoSEQ multiplex PCR, while the TCRdb copy is restricted to in-frame clones and leaves out a portion. V, J and clone size are those of that table, while D and trimming were read from the DNA. The data show some 200,000 clones, about four fifths seen once. The ends were cut back, 2 bases at V and 0 bases at J, with 11 bases in the middle. Germline V CDR1 and CDR2: SGHDT, YYEEEE. The CDR3 has 15 amino acids. The chain employs TRBV5-6 and TRBJ1-1; a possible D gene is TRBD1 (5 bases). The sequenced sample was PBMCs or T cells enriched from blood (not recorded which). The sequence came from a woman aged 40 to 50 with acute COVID-19. The CDR3 loop reads CASSFTTGLNTEAFF. In DNA, the CDR3 is TGTGCCAGCAGCTTTACTACAGGCCTGAACACTGAAGCTTTCTTT.